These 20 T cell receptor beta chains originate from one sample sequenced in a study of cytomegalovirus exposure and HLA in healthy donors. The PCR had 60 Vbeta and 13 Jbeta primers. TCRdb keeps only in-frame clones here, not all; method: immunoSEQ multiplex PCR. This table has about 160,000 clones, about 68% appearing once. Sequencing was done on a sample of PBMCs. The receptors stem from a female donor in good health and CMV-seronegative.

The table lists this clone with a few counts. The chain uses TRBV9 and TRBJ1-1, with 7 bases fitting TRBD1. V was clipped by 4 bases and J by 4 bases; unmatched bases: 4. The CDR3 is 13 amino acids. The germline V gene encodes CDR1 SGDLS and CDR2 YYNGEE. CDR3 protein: CASSRGQGTEAFF. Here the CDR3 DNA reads TGTGCCAGCAGCAGGGGGCAGGGCACTGAAGCTTTCTTT. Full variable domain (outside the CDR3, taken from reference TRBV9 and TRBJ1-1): DSGVTQTPKHLITATGQRVTLRCSPRSGDLSVYWYQQSLDQGLQFLIQYYNGEERAKGNILERFSAQQFPDLHSELNLSSLELGDSALYFCASSRGQGTEAFFGQGTRLTVV.

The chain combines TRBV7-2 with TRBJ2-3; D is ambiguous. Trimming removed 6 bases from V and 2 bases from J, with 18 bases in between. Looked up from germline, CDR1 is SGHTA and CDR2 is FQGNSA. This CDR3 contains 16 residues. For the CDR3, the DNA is TGTGCCAGCAGTGCTGTACCCCTAACCACCACAGATACGCAGTATTTT. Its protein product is CASSAVPLTTTDTQYF. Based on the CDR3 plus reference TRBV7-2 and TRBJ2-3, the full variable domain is GAGVSQSPSNKVTEKGKDVELRCDPISGHTALYWYRQSLGQGLEFLIYFQGNSAPDKSGLPSDRFSAERTGGSVSTLTIQRTQQEDSAVYLCASSAVPLTTTDTQYFGPGTRLTVL.

The CDR3 here is CASSQDPAPAGNTIYF. The CDR3 DNA reads TGTGCCAGCAGCCAAGATCCCGCTCCAGCTGGAAACACCATATATTTT. This chain links TRBV4-2 with TRBJ1-3, with D unclear. From germline, CDR1 is LGHNA and CDR2 YNFKEQ. V gave up 0 bases and J gave up 2 bases, with 11 bases separating them. CDR3 length: 16 amino acids.

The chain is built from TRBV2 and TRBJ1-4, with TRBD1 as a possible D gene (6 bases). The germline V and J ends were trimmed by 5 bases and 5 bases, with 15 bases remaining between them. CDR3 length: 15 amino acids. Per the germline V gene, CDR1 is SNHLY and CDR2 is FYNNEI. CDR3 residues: CASSLGGGPNEKLFF. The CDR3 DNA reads TGTGCCAGCAGTCTGGGAGGGGGACCGAATGAAAAACTGTTTTTT.

CDR3 coding DNA: TGTGCCAGCAGCCTTAGCGGTGCTGCGAACACCGGGGAGCTGTTTTTT. It specifies CASSLSGAANTGELFF. This chain connects TRBV5-5 to TRBJ2-2; D possibly corresponds to TRBD2 (6 bases). CDR3 length equals 16 residues. Trimming stripped 4 bases from V and 0 bases from J, with 13 bases between. Germline V gene lookup returns CDR1 SGHKS and CDR2 YYEKEE (reference sequence).

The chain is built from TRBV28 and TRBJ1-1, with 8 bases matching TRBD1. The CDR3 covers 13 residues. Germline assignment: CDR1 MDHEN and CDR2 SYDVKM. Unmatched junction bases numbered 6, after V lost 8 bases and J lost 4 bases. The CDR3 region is CASRRGPGTEAFF. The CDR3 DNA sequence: TGTGCCAGCCGCAGGGGGCCAGGCACTGAAGCTTTCTTT. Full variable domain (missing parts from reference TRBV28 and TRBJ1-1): DVKVTQSSRYLVKRTGEKVFLECVQDMDHENMFWYRQDPGLGLRLIYFSYDVKMKEKGDIPEGYSVSREKKERFSLILESASTNQTSMYLCASRRGPGTEAFFGQGTRLTVV.

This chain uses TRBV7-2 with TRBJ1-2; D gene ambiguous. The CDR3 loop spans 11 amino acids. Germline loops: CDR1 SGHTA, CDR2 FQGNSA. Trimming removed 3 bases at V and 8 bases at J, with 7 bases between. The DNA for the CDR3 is TGTGCCAGCAGCTTGAATGAGGGCTACACCTTC. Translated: CASSLNEGYTF.

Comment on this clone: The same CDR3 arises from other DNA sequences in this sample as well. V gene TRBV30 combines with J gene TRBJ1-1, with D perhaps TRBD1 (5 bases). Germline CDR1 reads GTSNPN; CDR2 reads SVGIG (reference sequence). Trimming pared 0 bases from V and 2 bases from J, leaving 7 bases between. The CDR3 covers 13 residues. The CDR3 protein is CAWSVGVNTEAFF. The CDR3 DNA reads TGTGCCTGGAGTGTAGGGGTAAACACTGAAGCTTTCTTT.

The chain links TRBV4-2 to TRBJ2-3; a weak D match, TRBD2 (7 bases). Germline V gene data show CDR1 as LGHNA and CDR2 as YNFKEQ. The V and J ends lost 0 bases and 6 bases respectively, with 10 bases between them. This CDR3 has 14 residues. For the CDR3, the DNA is TGTGCCAGCAGCCAAGAGGGGGGGCGTGATACGCAGTATTTT. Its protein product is CASSQEGGRDTQYF.

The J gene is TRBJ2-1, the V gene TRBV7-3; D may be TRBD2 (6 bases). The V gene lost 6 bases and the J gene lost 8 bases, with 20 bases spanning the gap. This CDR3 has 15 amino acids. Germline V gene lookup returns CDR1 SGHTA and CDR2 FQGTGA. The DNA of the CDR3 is TGTGCCAGCAGACCCGGGACCTCAAGGGAGGATGAGCAGTTCTTC. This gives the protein CASRPGTSREDEQFF. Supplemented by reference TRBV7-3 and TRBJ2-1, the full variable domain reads GAGVSQTPSNKVTEKGKYVELRCDPISGHTALYWYRQSLGQGPEFLIYFQGTGAADDSGLPNDRFFAVRPEGSVSTLKIQRTERGDSAVYLCASRPGTSREDEQFFGPGTRLTVL.

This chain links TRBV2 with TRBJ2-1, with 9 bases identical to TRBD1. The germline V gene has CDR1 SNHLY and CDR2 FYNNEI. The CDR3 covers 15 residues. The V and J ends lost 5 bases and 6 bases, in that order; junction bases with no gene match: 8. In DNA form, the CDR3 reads TGTGCCAGCAGTTCCTGGGACAGGGATGTCAATGAGCAGTTCTTC. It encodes CASSSWDRDVNEQFF.

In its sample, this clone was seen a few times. CDR3 in amino acids: CASRALAGGSDEQFF. The CDR3 bases are TGTGCCAGCAGGGCTCTAGCGGGGGGATCGGATGAGCAGTTCTTC. V is TRBV6-1 and J is TRBJ2-1; 11 bases are a match to TRBD2. CDR3 length: 15 residues. The J segment lost 8 bases and the V segment lost 6 bases, leaving 9 bases of the junction unmatched. Germline V gene lookup returns CDR1 MNHNS and CDR2 SASEGT.

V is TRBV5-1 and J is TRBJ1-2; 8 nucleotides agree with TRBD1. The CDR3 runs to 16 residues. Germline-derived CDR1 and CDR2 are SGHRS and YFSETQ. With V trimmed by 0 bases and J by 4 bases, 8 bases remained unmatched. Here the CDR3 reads CASSLGEGQGPYGYTF. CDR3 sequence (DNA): TGCGCCAGCAGCTTGGGGGAAGGACAGGGCCCCTATGGCTACACCTTC. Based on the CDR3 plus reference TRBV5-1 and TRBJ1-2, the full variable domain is KAGVTQTPRYLIKTRGQQVTLSCSPISGHRSVSWYQQTPGQGLQFLFEYFSETQRNKGNFPGRFSGRQFSNSRSEMNVSTLELGDSALYLCASSLGEGQGPYGYTFGSGTRLTVV.

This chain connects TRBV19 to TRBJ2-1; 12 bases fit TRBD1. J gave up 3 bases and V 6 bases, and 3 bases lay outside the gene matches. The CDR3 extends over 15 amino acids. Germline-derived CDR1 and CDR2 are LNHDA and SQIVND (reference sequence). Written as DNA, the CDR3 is TGTGCCAGTAGCGGGACAGGGGGCTACTACAATGAGCAGTTCTTC. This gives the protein CASSGTGGYYNEQFF.

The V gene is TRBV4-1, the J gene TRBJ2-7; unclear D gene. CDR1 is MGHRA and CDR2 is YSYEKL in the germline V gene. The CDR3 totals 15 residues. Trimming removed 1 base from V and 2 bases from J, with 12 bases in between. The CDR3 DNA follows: TGCGCCAGCAGCCAAGCGGCGGCGAACACCTACGAGCAGTACTTC. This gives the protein CASSQAAANTYEQYF.

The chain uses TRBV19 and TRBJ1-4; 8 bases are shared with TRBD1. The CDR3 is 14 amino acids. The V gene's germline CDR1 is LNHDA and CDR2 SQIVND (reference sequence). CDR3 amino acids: CTTRQGWANEKLFF. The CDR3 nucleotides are TGTACCACTCGACAGGGGTGGGCTAATGAAAAACTGTTTTTT.

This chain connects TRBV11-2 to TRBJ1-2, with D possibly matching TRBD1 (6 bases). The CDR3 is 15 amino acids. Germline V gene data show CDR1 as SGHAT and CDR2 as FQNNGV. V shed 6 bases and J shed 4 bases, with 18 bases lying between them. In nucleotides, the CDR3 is TGTGCCAGCAGGCGGCCGGGACAACACCCCTATGGCTACACCTTC. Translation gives CASRRPGQHPYGYTF.

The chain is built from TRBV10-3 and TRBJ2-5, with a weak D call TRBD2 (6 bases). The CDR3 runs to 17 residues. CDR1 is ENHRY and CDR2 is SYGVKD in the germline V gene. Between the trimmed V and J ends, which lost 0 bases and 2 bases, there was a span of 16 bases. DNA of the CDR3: TGTGCCATCAGTGAGTCGAATGGCGGGGCCCAACAAGAGACCCAGTACTTC. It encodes CAISESNGGAQQETQYF.

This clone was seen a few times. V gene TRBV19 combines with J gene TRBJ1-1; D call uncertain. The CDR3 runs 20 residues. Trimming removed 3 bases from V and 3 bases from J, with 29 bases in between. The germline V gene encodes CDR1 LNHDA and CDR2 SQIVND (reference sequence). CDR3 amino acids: CASSIRGWADLVLGDTEAFF. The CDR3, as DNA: TGTGCCAGTAGTATCCGAGGGTGGGCAGATCTGGTCCTGGGTGACACTGAAGCTTTCTTT. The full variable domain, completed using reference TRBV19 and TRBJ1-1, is DGGITQSPKYLFRKEGQNVTLSCEQNLNHDAMYWYRQDPGQGLRLIYYSQIVNDFQKGDIAEGYSVSREKKESFPLTVTSAQKNPTAFYLCASSIRGWADLVLGDTEAFFGQGTRLTVV.

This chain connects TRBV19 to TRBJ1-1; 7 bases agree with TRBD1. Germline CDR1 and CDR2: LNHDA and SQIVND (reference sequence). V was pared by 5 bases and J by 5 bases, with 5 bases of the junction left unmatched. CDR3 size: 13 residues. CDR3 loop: CASSPDRVTEAFF. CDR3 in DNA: TGTGCCAGTAGTCCCGACAGGGTGACTGAAGCTTTCTTT.